Listed below are T cell receptor beta chains from one sample, sequenced in a study of circulating and synovial CD4+ cells in juvenile arthritis. The table came from immunoSEQ multiplex PCR; TCRdb's copy has only in-frame clones and leaves some out. This sample has roughly 3,800 clones, with roughly 84% found just once. The sample taken for sequencing was CD4+ T cells from synovial fluid. These TCRs come from a human donor with juvenile idiopathic arthritis. Each CDR3 is given with its conserved first and last residue. The D gene is left open where the match is weak. Some rows mark clone size as missing; the rest say once, few, many or name a class of expanded clone.

D	V	J	size	DNA	CDR3
NA	TRBV7-9	TRBJ2-7	NA	TGTGCCAGCAGCTTAAGGGGCATAGGACAGAAACTCTACGAGCAGTACTTC	CASSLRGIGQKLYEQYF
TRBD2	TRBV11-2	TRBJ2-1	NA	TGTGCCAGCAGCTTAGTGCCTAGCGGGGGGTTCTCCTACAATGAGCAGTTCTTC	CASSLVPSGGFSYNEQFF
TRBD1	TRBV5-1	TRBJ1-6	NA	TGCGCCAGCACCGCCGGGACAGGGGATAATTCACCCCTCCACTTT	CASTAGTGDNSPLHF
NA	TRBV7-8	TRBJ1-2	NA	TGTGCCAGCAGCTCGCCAGAGGCGGGGTTCTATGGCTACACCTTC	CASSSPEAGFYGYTF
TRBD2	TRBV30	TRBJ2-5	NA	TGTGCCTGGAGTCTCGGACTAGCGGGAGCGCGAGAGACCCAGTACTTC	CAWSLGLAGARETQYF
TRBD1	TRBV4-2	TRBJ1-6	NA	TGTGCCAGCAGCCAAGGGGCAGGGGGAATTTCCCCCCTCCACTTT	CASSQGAGGISPLHF
NA	TRBV19	TRBJ1-2	NA	TGTGCCAGTAGTATTACAGGTGATTATGGCTACACCTTC	CASSITGDYGYTF
NA	TRBV6-5	TRBJ2-1	NA	TGTGCCAGCAGTTACTCGACGGGAATCAGAGGGCAGTTCTTC	CASSYSTGIRGQFF
NA	TRBV5-1	TRBJ2-5	NA	TGCGCCAGCAGCTTTTCGGGGGAGAGGGGAGAGACCCAGTACTTC	CASSFSGERGETQYF
NA	TRBV7-4	TRBJ1-3	few	TGTGCCAGCAGCGCCACGTCAGAAGGAAACACCATATATTTT	CASSATSEGNTIYF
NA	TRBV6-5	TRBJ2-7	NA	TGTGCCAGCAGTCCCGGGACAAACCTTTACGAGCAGTACTTC	CASSPGTNLYEQYF
TRBD1	TRBV6-1	TRBJ2-7	NA	TGTGCCAGCATTCTCCGGACAGGAGTCTCCTACGAGCAGTACTTC	CASILRTGVSYEQYF
NA	TRBV6-4	TRBJ2-3	NA	TGTGCCAGCAGTGTAGAGCCCAGCACAGATACGCAGTATTTT	CASSVEPSTDTQYF
TRBD1	TRBV4-3	TRBJ2-1	once	TGCGCCAGCAGCCATCGTACAGGGGGTTCCTACAATGAGCAGTTCTTC	CASSHRTGGSYNEQFF
NA	TRBV2	TRBJ1-5	NA	TGTGCCAGCCAAGGGGCAGGTCAGCCCCAGCATTTT	CASQGAGQPQHF
NA	TRBV7-2	TRBJ2-5	NA	TGTGCCAGCAGCTTAGATGGCACAGGGTCATCATCCATCCGGGAGACCCAGTACTTC	CASSLDGTGSSSIRETQYF
NA	TRBV5-4	TRBJ1-3	NA	TGTGCCAGCAGCCTTTCCGTCTCTGGAAACACCATATATTTT	CASSLSVSGNTIYF
TRBD1	TRBV2	TRBJ1-1	once	TGTGCCAGCAGGGACAGGGGTTATCTTAACACTGAAGCTTTCTTT	CASRDRGYLNTEAFF
NA	TRBV5-5	TRBJ1-2	NA	TGTGCCAGCAGCTTGCTCCAGGGCGTCTATGGCTACACCTTC	CASSLLQGVYGYTF
NA	TRBV5-1	TRBJ2-7	NA	TGCGCCAGCAGCTTGTCAGGACGGGGGGCGGGCGGGCAGTACTTC	CASSLSGRGAGGQYF
NA	TRBV5-1	TRBJ2-1	NA	TGCGCCAGCAGCCGGCGGGTCAGCTCCTACAATGAGCAGTTCTTC	CASSRRVSSYNEQFF
NA	TRBV28	TRBJ1-2	NA	TGTGCCAGCAGCCCCGAGATCACAGGGAGAGCCTATGGCTACACCTTC	CASSPEITGRAYGYTF
NA	TRBV2	TRBJ2-2	few	TGTGCCAGTTTGCAGGGTAGAAACACCGGGGAGCTGTTTTTT	CASLQGRNTGELFF
TRBD2	TRBV5-1	TRBJ2-7	once	TGCGCCAGCAGCGTCTCGACTAGCGGGACGTCTGAGCAGTACTTC	CASSVSTSGTSEQYF
TRBD1	TRBV7-2	TRBJ2-7	NA	TGTGCCAGCAGCTTAGGTCCACAGGGGGCCAACGAGCAGTACTTC	CASSLGPQGANEQYF
TRBD1	TRBV30	TRBJ2-3	once	TGTGCCTGGGGACAGGCTAGCACAGATACGCAGTATTTT	CAWGQASTDTQYF
TRBD1	TRBV6-4	TRBJ1-2	NA	TGTGCCAGCAGTGGAGCAGGGGGCTTGGGCTACACCTTC	CASSGAGGLGYTF
NA	TRBV5-1	TRBJ2-7	NA	TGCGCCAGCAGCTTGGTACCAGGGTCCTACGAGCAGTACTTC	CASSLVPGSYEQYF
TRBD1	TRBV7-2	TRBJ1-2	NA	TGTGCCAGCACTCGGACAGGGGGTAACTATGGCTGCACCTTC	CASTRTGGNYGCTF
NA	TRBV6-1	TRBJ2-1	once	TGTGCCAGCAGTGAAGCCCCAGCGGGCTCCTACAATGAGCAGTTCTTC	CASSEAPAGSYNEQFF
TRBD2	TRBV7-6	TRBJ2-2	once	TGTGCCAGCAGCCTCCGTACCCTCGGGGGGGACACCGGGGAGCTGTTTTTT	CASSLRTLGGDTGELFF
TRBD1	TRBV30	TRBJ1-6	NA	TGTGCCTGGAGTACCGACAGGGGGAACGCACCCCTCCACTTT	CAWSTDRGNAPLHF
TRBD2	TRBV10-3	TRBJ2-2	NA	TGTGCCATCAGTGGGACTAGCGGGAGAGGGGAGCTGTTTTTT	CAISGTSGRGELFF
NA	TRBV28	TRBJ2-5	once	TGTGCCAGCACCCCTGCGGGGTACCAAGAGACCCAGTACTTC	CASTPAGYQETQYF
NA	TRBV7-2	TRBJ1-1	NA	TGTGCCAGCAGCTTATCTGGCGGTGAAGCTTTCTTT	CASSLSGGEAFF
TRBD2	TRBV5-6	TRBJ2-2	few	TGTGCCAGCAGCCTAATAGCGGGGGGGTTCACCGGGGAGCTGTTTTTT	CASSLIAGGFTGELFF
NA	TRBV18	TRBJ2-3	few	TGTGCCAGCTCACCCAACACCAGGGGCACAGATACGCAGTATTTT	CASSPNTRGTDTQYF
NA	TRBV27	TRBJ1-6	NA	TGTGCCAGCAGTCTAAGTACACCAGGGGCCTTCTCCTATAATTCACCCCTCCACTTT	CASSLSTPGAFSYNSPLHF
NA	TRBV9	TRBJ1-1	NA	TGTGCCAGCAGCGTAGGGCAGGTGAACACTGAAGCTTTCTTT	CASSVGQVNTEAFF